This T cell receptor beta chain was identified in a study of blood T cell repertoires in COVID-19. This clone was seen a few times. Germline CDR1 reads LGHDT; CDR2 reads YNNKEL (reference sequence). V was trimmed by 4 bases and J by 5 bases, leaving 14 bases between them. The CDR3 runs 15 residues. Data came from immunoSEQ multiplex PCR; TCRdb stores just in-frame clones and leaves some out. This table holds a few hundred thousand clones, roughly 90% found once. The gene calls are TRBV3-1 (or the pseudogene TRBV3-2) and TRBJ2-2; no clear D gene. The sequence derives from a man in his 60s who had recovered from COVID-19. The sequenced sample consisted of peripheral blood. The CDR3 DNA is TGTGCCAGCAGCCCGACTCAAGTGCGGACCGGGGAGCTGTTTTTT. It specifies CASSPTQVRTGELFF.